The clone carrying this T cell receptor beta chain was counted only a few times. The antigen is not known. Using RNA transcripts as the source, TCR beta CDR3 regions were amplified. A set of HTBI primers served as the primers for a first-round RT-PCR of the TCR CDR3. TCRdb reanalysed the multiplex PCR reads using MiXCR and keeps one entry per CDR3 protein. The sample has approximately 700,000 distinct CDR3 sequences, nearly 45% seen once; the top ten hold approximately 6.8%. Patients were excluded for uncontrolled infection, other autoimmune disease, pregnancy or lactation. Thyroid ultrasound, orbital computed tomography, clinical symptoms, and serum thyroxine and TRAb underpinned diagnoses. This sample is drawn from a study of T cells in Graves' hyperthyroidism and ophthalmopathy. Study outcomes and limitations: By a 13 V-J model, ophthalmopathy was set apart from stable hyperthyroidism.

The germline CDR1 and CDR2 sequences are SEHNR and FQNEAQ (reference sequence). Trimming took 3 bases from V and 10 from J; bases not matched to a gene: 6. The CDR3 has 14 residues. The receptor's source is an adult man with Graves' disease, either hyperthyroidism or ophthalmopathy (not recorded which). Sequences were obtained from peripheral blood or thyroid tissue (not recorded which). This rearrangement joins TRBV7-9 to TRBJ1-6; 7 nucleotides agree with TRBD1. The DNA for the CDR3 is TGTGCCAGCAGCTTCTTGGGACAGAACTCACCCCTCCACTTT. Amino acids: CASSFLGQNSPLHF. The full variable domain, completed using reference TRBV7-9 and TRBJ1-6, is DTGVSQNPRHKITKRGQNVTFRCDPISEHNRLYWYRQTLGQGPEFLTYFQNEAQLEKSRLLSDRFSAERPKGSFSTLEIQRTEQGDSAMYLCASSFLGQNSPLHFGNGTRLTVT.